This T cell receptor (beta chain) was recorded in a study of vaccination and CD4 T cells after COVID-19. Study as a whole: Participants were given two doses of BNT162b2 or mRNA-1273 vaccine. Study results and caveats: Median counts of SARS-CoV-2-reactive clonotypes increased from roughly 21 to 40; this difference was not significant. 304 of 307 vaccine-specific clones from convalescent patients were spike mono-reactive.

Treatment reported: approximately nine-day PBMC culture with coronavirus spike peptide pools or control peptides (ViraFEST assay). Of note for this clonotype: The antigen remains undetermined.

J gave up 7 bases and V 5 bases, and 5 bases lay outside the gene matches. The CDR3 contains 14 residues. Germline V lookup: CDR1 SGHTA, CDR2 FQGNSA. Cultured CD4+ T cells had their DNA profiled by the Oncomine TCR Beta short-read assay. From CD4+ T cells that had been cultured, genomic DNA was extracted. Via MiXCR, TCRdb re-called the PCR reads, giving one row per CDR3 protein. The table records more than 9,000 distinct CDR3 sequences, more than 35% of them present only once. The V and J genes are TRBV7-2 and TRBJ2-1; 10 nucleotides agree with TRBD2. The specimen was CD4+ T cells from blood, cultured in vitro. The clonotype was recovered from a human donor who had recovered from COVID-19. DNA for the CDR3: TGTGCCAGCAGCGGCCGGACTAGCGGTAATGAGCAGTTCTTC. It translates to CASSGRTSGNEQFF. The entire variable domain, with the rest obtained from reference TRBV7-2 and TRBJ2-1, is as follows: GAGVSQSPSNKVTEKGKDVELRCDPISGHTALYWYRQSLGQGLEFLIYFQGNSAPDKSGLPSDRFSAERTGGSVSTLTIQRTQQEDSAVYLCASSGRTSGNEQFFGPGTRLTVL.